This T cell receptor (beta chain) came from a study of technical replicates of blood from a handful of donors. From germline, CDR1 is GTSNPN and CDR2 SVGIG (reference sequence). The length of the CDR3 is 14 residues. The V and J ends lost 4 bases and 4 bases respectively, with 16 bases between them. The method was immunoSEQ multiplex PCR; TCRdb's version includes in-frame clones alone and lacks a portion of them. Altogether about 83,000 clones are present, around 94% being singletons, with the ten largest covering 0.25%. The sample was T cells isolated from PBMCs. The clonotype comes from a human donor in good health. This chain connects TRBV30 to TRBJ1-1; D may be TRBD1 (5 bases). The CDR3 here is CAWNRDSGGTEAFF. In DNA form, the CDR3 reads TGTGCCTGGAACCGGGACTCGGGGGGCACTGAAGCTTTCTTT.